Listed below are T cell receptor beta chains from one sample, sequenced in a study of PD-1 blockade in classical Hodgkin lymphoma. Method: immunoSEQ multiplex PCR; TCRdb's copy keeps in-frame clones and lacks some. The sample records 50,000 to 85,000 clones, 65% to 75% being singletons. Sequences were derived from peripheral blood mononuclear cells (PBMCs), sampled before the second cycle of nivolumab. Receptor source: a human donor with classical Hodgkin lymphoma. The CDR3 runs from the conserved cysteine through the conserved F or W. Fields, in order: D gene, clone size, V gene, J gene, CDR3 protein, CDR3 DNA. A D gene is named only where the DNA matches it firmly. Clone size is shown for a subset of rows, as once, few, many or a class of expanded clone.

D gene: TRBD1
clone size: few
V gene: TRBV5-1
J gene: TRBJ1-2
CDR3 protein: CASSSGTDGYTF
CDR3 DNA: TGCGCCAGCAGTTCCGGGACAGATGGCTACACCTTC

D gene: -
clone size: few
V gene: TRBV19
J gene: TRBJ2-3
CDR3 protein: CASRSPPGDTQYF
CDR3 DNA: TGTGCCAGTAGATCCCCGCCAGGTGATACGCAGTATTTT

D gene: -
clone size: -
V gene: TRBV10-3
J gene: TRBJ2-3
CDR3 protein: CAIKDSTDTQYF
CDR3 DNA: TGTGCCATCAAGGACAGCACAGATACGCAGTATTTT

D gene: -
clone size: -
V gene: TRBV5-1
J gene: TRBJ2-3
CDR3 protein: CASSLDLSDTQYF
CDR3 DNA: TGCGCCAGCAGCTTGGATCTATCAGATACGCAGTATTTT

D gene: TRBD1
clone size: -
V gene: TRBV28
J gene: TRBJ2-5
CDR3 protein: CASSLPTGPGETQYF
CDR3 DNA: TGTGCCAGCAGTTTACCGACAGGGCCCGGGGAGACCCAGTACTTC

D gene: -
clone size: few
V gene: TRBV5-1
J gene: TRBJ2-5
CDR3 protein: CASSFMTGRTETQYF
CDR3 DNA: TGCGCCAGCAGCTTCATGACGGGACGTACGGAGACCCAGTACTTC

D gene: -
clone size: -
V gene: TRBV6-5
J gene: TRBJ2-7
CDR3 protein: CASSYLYEQYF
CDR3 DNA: TGTGCCAGCAGTTACCTGTACGAGCAGTACTTC

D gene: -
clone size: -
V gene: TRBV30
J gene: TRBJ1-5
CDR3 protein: CAWSVGQASNQPQHF
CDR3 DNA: TGTGCCTGGAGTGTGGGGCAGGCGAGCAATCAGCCCCAGCATTTT

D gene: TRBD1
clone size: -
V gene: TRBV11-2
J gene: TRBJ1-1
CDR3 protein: CASSLWRGPNTEAFF
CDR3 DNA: TGTGCCAGCAGCCTCTGGAGGGGGCCGAACACTGAAGCTTTCTTT

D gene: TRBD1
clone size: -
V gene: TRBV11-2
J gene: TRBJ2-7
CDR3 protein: CASSLGTGTYEQYF
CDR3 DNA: TGTGCCAGCAGCTTAGGGACAGGGACCTACGAGCAGTACTTC

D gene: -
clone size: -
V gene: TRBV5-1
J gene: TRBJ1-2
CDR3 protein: CASSFDVATGGYTF
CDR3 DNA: TGCGCCAGCAGCTTCGACGTTGCCACTGGCGGCTACACCTTC

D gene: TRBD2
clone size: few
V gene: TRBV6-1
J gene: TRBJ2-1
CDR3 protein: CASSQAGAEDEQFF
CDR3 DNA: TGTGCCAGCAGCCAAGCGGGAGCGGAGGATGAGCAGTTCTTC

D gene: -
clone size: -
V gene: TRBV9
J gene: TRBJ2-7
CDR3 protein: CASSVEWDETYEQYF
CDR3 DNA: TGTGCCAGCAGCGTAGAATGGGACGAAACCTACGAGCAGTACTTC

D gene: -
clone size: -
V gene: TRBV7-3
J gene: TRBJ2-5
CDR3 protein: CASSIGQLLGETQYF
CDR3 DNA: TGTGCCAGCAGCATCGGACAGCTCCTAGGAGAGACCCAGTACTTC

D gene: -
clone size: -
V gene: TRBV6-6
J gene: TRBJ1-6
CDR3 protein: CASSYSGDSPLHF
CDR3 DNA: TGTGCCAGCAGTTACTCGGGGGACTCACCCCTCCACTTT

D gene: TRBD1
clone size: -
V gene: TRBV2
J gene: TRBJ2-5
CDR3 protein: CASWDRGRETQYF
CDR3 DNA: TGTGCCAGCTGGGACAGGGGGCGAGAGACCCAGTACTTC

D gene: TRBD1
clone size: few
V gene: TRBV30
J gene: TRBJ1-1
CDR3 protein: CAWSVGSGGNTEAFF
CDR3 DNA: TGTGCCTGGAGTGTAGGGTCAGGGGGAAACACTGAAGCTTTCTTT

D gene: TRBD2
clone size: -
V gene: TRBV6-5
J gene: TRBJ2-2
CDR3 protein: CASSYSSGAYTGELFF
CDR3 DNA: TGTGCCAGCAGTTACTCCAGCGGGGCTTACACCGGGGAGCTGTTTTTT

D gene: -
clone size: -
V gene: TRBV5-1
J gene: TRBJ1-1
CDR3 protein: CASSLLGGALGVDTEAFF
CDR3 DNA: TGCGCCAGCAGCTTATTGGGGGGCGCTTTAGGTGTCGACACTGAAGCTTTCTTT

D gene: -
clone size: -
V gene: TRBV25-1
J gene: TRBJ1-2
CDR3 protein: CASSPRTEADPGYTF
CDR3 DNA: TGTGCCAGCAGCCCCCGGACAGAAGCTGACCCTGGCTACACCTTC

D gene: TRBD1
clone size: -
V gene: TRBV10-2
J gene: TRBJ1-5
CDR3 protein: CASRKDRVGNQPQHF
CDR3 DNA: TGCGCCAGCAGGAAGGACAGGGTAGGTAATCAGCCCCAGCATTTT

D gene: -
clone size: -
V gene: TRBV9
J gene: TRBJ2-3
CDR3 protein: CASSPRGPDTDTQYF
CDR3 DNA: TGTGCCAGCAGCCCCCGGGGACCAGACACAGATACGCAGTATTTT

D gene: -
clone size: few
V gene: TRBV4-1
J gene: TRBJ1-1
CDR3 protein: CASSQVENRLNTEAFF
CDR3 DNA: TGCGCCAGCAGCCAAGTCGAGAACAGGCTGAACACTGAAGCTTTCTTT

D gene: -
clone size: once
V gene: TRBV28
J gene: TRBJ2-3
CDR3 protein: CASSLIDTDTQYF
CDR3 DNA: TGTGCCAGCAGTTTGATCGACACAGATACGCAGTATTTT

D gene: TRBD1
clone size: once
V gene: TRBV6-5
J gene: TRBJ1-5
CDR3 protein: CAAGQGGNQPQHF
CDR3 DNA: TGTGCCGCCGGACAGGGAGGCAATCAGCCCCAGCATTTT

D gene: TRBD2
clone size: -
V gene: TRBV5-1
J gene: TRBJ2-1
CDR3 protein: CASRGEASGDKSLTDEQFF
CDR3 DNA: TGCGCCAGCAGGGGGGAGGCTAGCGGAGACAAATCCCTAACGGATGAGCAGTTCTTC

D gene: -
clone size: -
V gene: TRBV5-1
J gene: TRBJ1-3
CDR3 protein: CASSGASGNTIYF
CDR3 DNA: TGCGCCAGCTCCGGGGCGTCTGGAAACACCATATATTTT

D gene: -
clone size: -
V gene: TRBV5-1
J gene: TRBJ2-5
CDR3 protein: CASSLVGETQYF
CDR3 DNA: TGCGCCAGCAGCTTGGTAGGGGAGACCCAGTACTTC

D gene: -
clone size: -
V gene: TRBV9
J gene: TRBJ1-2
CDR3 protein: CASSVPGGEANYGYTF
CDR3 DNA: TGTGCCAGCAGCGTTCCCGGGGGCGAGGCTAACTATGGCTACACCTTC

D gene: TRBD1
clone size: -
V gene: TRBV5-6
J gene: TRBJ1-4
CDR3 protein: CASSLPGTDDEKLFF
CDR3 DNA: TGTGCCAGCAGCCTTCCCGGGACAGATGATGAAAAACTGTTTTTT

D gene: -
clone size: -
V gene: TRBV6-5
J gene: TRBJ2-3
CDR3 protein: CASRFPGGNTQYF
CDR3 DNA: TGTGCCAGCAGGTTTCCGGGTGGGAATACGCAGTATTTT

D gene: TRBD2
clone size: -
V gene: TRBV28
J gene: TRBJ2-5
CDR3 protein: CASSWGGDQDQETQYF
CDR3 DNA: TGTGCCAGCAGTTGGGGGGGGGACCAGGACCAAGAGACCCAGTACTTC

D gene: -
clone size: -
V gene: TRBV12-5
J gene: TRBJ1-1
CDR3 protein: CASVSGLNTEAFF
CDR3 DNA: TGTGCTAGTGTCTCAGGGTTGAACACTGAAGCTTTCTTT

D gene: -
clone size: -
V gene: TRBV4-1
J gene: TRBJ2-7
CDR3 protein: CASSQEGELSYEQYF
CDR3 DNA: TGCGCCAGCAGCCAAGAGGGGGAGCTCTCCTACGAGCAGTACTTC

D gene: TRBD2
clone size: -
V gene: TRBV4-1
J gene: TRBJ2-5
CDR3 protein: CASSLLAGEETQYF
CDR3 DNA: TGCGCCAGCAGCTTGTTAGCGGGAGAAGAGACCCAGTACTTC

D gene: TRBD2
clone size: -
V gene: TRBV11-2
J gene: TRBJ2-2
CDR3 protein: CASTPGRAGELFF
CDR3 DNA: TGTGCCAGCACCCCAGGGAGGGCCGGGGAGCTGTTTTTT

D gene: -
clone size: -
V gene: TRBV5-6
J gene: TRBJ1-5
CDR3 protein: CASSLQPLDQPQHF
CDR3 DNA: TGTGCCAGCAGCTTGCAGCCTCTCGACCAGCCCCAGCATTTT

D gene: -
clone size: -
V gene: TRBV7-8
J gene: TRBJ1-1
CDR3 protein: CASSTTGSGTEAFF
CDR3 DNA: TGTGCCAGCAGCACAACAGGGTCAGGCACTGAAGCTTTCTTT

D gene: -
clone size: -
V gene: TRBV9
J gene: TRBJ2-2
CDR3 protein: CASSVGGDTGELFF
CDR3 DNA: TGTGCCAGCAGCGTAGGGGGGGACACCGGGGAGCTGTTTTTT

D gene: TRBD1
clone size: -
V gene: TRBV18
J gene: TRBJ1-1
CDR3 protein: CASFIGTGANTEAFF
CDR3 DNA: TGTGCCAGCTTTATCGGGACAGGGGCGAACACTGAAGCTTTCTTT